The clone carrying this T cell receptor (beta chain) was counted many times. No antigen is known for it. This entry is derived from a study of T cells in Graves' hyperthyroidism and ophthalmopathy. For Graves' hyperthyroidism to be stable, ophthalmopathy could not progress within 18 months. These patients, aged 18 to 65, had recently diagnosed hyperthyroidism lasting under 2 months. Clinical symptoms, serum thyroxine, TRAb, thyroid ultrasound and orbital computed tomography established diagnosis. The CDR3 is 14 residues long. V trimming: 5 bases; J trimming: 2 bases; junction bases outside the gene matches: 5. Germline V CDR1 and CDR2: SNHLY, FYNNEI. Amplification of TCR beta CDR3 regions used RNA as the template. Initially, a first-round RT-PCR of the TCR CDR3 employed the HTBI primer set. In TCRdb, the multiplex PCR reads were re-called with MiXCR into one record per CDR3 protein. The data show 750,000 to 950,000 distinct CDR3 sequences, with 35% to 40% seen just once and approximately 8.7% held by the top ten.

Study-level points and caveats: Separating ophthalmopathy from stable hyperthyroidism was achieved by a 13 V-J model.

This receptor was identified in a young man with Graves' hyperthyroidism. This chain connects TRBV2 to TRBJ1-1; 7 bases line up with TRBD1. The sample comprised blood. The chain's CDR3 is CASSTAGGNTEAFF. In DNA form, the CDR3 reads TGTGCCAGCAGTACGGCAGGGGGTAACACTGAAGCTTTCTTT.